Listed here is a single T cell receptor beta chain. The germline CDR1 and CDR2 sequences are LGHNA and YNFKEQ. Trimming left V 0 bases short and J 4 bases short, with 16 bases between. This CDR3 contains 17 residues. The data derive from a study of cytomegalovirus exposure and HLA in healthy donors. Primers for the PCR totalled 60 Vbeta and 13 Jbeta. In the study's own analysis: A follow-up analysis tallied 65 million to 80 million unique TCR beta chains, roughly 11 million shared. The protocol was immunoSEQ multiplex PCR, while the TCRdb copy is restricted to in-frame clones and leaves out a portion. Clone size and V and J calls were adopted from that table, with D and trimming inferred from the DNA. The sample has 100,000 to 150,000 clones; 70% to 80% are singletons.

This TCR was recovered from a man in his fifties in good health and CMV-seronegative. V and J are TRBV4-2 and TRBJ1-5, with a tentative D call TRBD1 (5 bases). Specimen: PBMCs. CDR3 coding DNA: TGTGCCAGCAGCCAAGATGCCGGGGACGGGAGGAATCAGCCCCAGCATTTT. Protein sequence: CASSQDAGDGRNQPQHF.